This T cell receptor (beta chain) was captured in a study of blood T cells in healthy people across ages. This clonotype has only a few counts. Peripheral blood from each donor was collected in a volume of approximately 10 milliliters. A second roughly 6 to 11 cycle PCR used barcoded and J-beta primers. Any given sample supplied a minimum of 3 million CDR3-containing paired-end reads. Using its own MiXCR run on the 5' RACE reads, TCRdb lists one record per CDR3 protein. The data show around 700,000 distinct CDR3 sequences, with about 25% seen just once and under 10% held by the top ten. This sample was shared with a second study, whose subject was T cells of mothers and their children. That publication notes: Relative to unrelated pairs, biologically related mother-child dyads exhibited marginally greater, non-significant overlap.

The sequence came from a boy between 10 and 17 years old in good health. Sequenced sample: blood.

CDR3: CASSLSPDGSPLHF. As DNA, the CDR3 is TGTGCCAGCAGCTTATCCCCCGACGGTTCACCCCTCCACTTT. The rearrangement links TRBV11-1 to TRBJ1-6; D unresolved. This CDR3 spans 14 amino acids. CDR1 and CDR2 from the germline V gene are SGHAT and FQDESV (reference sequence). V was shortened by 2 bases and J by 9 bases, with 11 bases between the two germline ends.